The T cell receptor beta chain under discussion was sequenced for a study of OX40 agonist ivuxolimab in advanced cancers. Study-level information: Checkpoint inhibitors had been given previously to roughly 40% of patients.

Germline-derived CDR1 and CDR2 are SEHNR and FQNEAQ (reference sequence). With 6 bases removed from V and 6 bases from J, the gap between germline ends came to 6 bases. This CDR3 is 10 amino acids long. Only in-frame clones appear in the TCRdb table, and some are missing; sequencing was by immunoSEQ multiplex PCR. The data hold fewer than 80,000 clones, with approximately 83% observed a single time. This chain uses TRBV7-9 with TRBJ2-7, with D unclear. This TCR was recovered from an adult with an advanced solid tumor such as melanoma, head and neck, liver or kidney cancer. The sample consisted of CD4+ or CD8+ T cells sorted from blood, taken in a trial of the OX40 agonist ivuxolimab. The CDR3 DNA sequence: TGTGCCAGCAGTGGGGTCGAGCAGTACTTC. This gives the protein CASSGVEQYF.